This is a list of T cell receptor beta chains from one sample in a study of T cells in Graves' hyperthyroidism and ophthalmopathy. TCRdb re-analysed the multiplex PCR reads in MiXCR, keeping a single row per CDR3 protein. The table lists roughly 170,000 distinct CDR3 sequences, approximately 15% of them singletons. The specimen was blood. All receptors come from a woman aged 50 to 65 with Graves' hyperthyroidism. Each CDR3 is given with its conserved first and last residue. Each record gives: J gene, V gene, clone size, D gene, CDR3 DNA, CDR3 protein. A D gene is named only where the DNA matches it firmly. Clone size is given for some rows only: seen once, a few or many times, or a class if the clone is expanded.

J gene: TRBJ2-5; V gene: TRBV11-2; clone size: -; D gene: -; CDR3 DNA: TGTGCCAGCAGCTTAAAGACCGGGCGAGGGGAGACCCAGTACTTC; CDR3 protein: CASSLKTGRGETQYF
J gene: TRBJ2-4; V gene: TRBV7-9; clone size: many; D gene: -; CDR3 DNA: TGTGCCAGCAGCCCGGGGGGCTTGGACCGAGCCAAAAACATTCAGTACTTC; CDR3 protein: CASSPGGLDRAKNIQYF
J gene: TRBJ2-3; V gene: TRBV6-1; clone size: many; D gene: TRBD1; CDR3 DNA: TGTGCCAGCAGTTATTCAGGGGGCAAGGAAGATACGCAGTATTTT; CDR3 protein: CASSYSGGKEDTQYF
J gene: TRBJ2-7; V gene: TRBV28; clone size: many; D gene: TRBD1; CDR3 DNA: TGTGCCAGCAGTTCACCTCGGACAGGGACCTACGAGCAGTACTTC; CDR3 protein: CASSSPRTGTYEQYF
J gene: TRBJ1-4; V gene: TRBV18; clone size: many; D gene: -; CDR3 DNA: TGTGCCAGCTCACCGTCCAGTAATGAAAAACTGTTTTTT; CDR3 protein: CASSPSSNEKLFF
J gene: TRBJ1-1; V gene: TRBV4-1; clone size: many; D gene: -; CDR3 DNA: TGCGCCAGCATGGGGGCTAGACAGGCAGAAGCTTTCTTT; CDR3 protein: CASMGARQAEAFF
J gene: TRBJ2-5; V gene: TRBV4-1; clone size: -; D gene: -; CDR3 DNA: TGCGCCAGCAGCCAAAGGATGTTGGCGGGAGAGACCCAGTACTTC; CDR3 protein: CASSQRMLAGETQYF
J gene: TRBJ2-7; V gene: TRBV6-1; clone size: many; D gene: -; CDR3 DNA: TGTGCCAGCAGTGAAAGCAGGGGGGCCTACGAGCAGTACTTC; CDR3 protein: CASSESRGAYEQYF
J gene: TRBJ2-1; V gene: TRBV7-3; clone size: many; D gene: TRBD2; CDR3 DNA: TGTGCCAGCAGCTTAGGCGGCGGGGGGAGATACAATGAGCAGTTCTTC; CDR3 protein: CASSLGGGGRYNEQFF
J gene: TRBJ1-1; V gene: TRBV5-1; clone size: many; D gene: -; CDR3 DNA: TGCGCCAGCACCCCCCCGGCAGGGAGAGAAGCTTTCTTT; CDR3 protein: CASTPPAGREAFF
J gene: TRBJ1-1; V gene: TRBV4-2; clone size: -; D gene: -; CDR3 DNA: TGTGCCAGCAGCCAAGTTCAGGCAATGGGGACTGAAGCTTTCTTT; CDR3 protein: CASSQVQAMGTEAFF
J gene: TRBJ1-1; V gene: TRBV10-2; clone size: many; D gene: -; CDR3 DNA: TGCGCCAGCAGTGTTGGGGGATCCACTGAAGCTTTCTTT; CDR3 protein: CASSVGGSTEAFF
J gene: TRBJ2-7; V gene: TRBV4-1; clone size: -; D gene: TRBD1; CDR3 DNA: TGCGCCAGCAGCTTATCACAGGGGTTAACCTACGAGCAGTACTTC; CDR3 protein: CASSLSQGLTYEQYF
J gene: TRBJ1-1; V gene: TRBV6-1; clone size: many; D gene: -; CDR3 DNA: TGTGCCAGCAGCACACCGATGAACACTGAAGCTTTCTTT; CDR3 protein: CASSTPMNTEAFF
J gene: TRBJ2-7; V gene: TRBV27; clone size: many; D gene: -; CDR3 DNA: TGTGCCAGCAGTAACCGGGAGCGGTCCTACGAGCAGTACTTC; CDR3 protein: CASSNRERSYEQYF
J gene: TRBJ2-1; V gene: TRBV9; clone size: few; D gene: -; CDR3 DNA: TGTGCCAGCAGCGTAATGGGGGGCTGGAATGAGCAGTTCTTC; CDR3 protein: CASSVMGGWNEQFF
J gene: TRBJ1-5; V gene: TRBV20-1; clone size: many; D gene: -; CDR3 DNA: TGCAGTGCCCTCGAGGGGTGGGATCAGCCCCAGCATTTT; CDR3 protein: CSALEGWDQPQHF
J gene: TRBJ2-4; V gene: TRBV7-8; clone size: many; D gene: TRBD1; CDR3 DNA: TGTGCCAGCAGCCTACCGGGACAGGGGGCCCAAAACATTCAGTACTTC; CDR3 protein: CASSLPGQGAQNIQYF
J gene: TRBJ2-3; V gene: TRBV6-2/TRBV6-3; clone size: many; D gene: -; CDR3 DNA: TGTGCCAGCAGTTACTCGCTCGTATCGGGGGCTCGGAGGTGGACAGATACGCAGTATTTT; CDR3 protein: CASSYSLVSGARRWTDTQYF
J gene: TRBJ2-7; V gene: TRBV19; clone size: many; D gene: -; CDR3 DNA: TGTGCCAGTAGTATTGGGACGGCAACCTACGAGCAGTACTTC; CDR3 protein: CASSIGTATYEQYF
J gene: TRBJ1-4; V gene: TRBV11-2; clone size: -; D gene: -; CDR3 DNA: TGTGCCAGCAGCTTAGATAGGCAGGTTAATGAAAAACTGTTTTTT; CDR3 protein: CASSLDRQVNEKLFF
J gene: TRBJ1-4; V gene: TRBV11-2; clone size: many; D gene: -; CDR3 DNA: TGTGCCAGCAGTAGAGGCTCGACAACTAATGAAAAACTGTTTTTT; CDR3 protein: CASSRGSTTNEKLFF
J gene: TRBJ2-3; V gene: TRBV9; clone size: -; D gene: TRBD1; CDR3 DNA: TGTGCCAGCAGCGTACGGGACAGCGACACAGATACGCAGTATTTT; CDR3 protein: CASSVRDSDTDTQYF
J gene: TRBJ2-4; V gene: TRBV10-2; clone size: -; D gene: -; CDR3 DNA: TGCGCCAGCAGTGTCCTCGTCTATCCCGAACTAGCCAAAAACATTCAGTACTTC; CDR3 protein: CASSVLVYPELAKNIQYF
J gene: TRBJ2-7; V gene: TRBV9; clone size: -; D gene: -; CDR3 DNA: TGTGCCAGCAGCGTAGAAAGCGGCGCAACCTACGAGCAGTACTTC; CDR3 protein: CASSVESGATYEQYF